Each of the 9 T cell receptor beta chains below was sequenced from the same sample in a study of CD8 T cells in Susac syndrome. RNA was extracted with the RNeasy kit, and a quantity of roughly 0.5 to 1 ug was reverse transcribed using random hexamers. One entry per CDR3 protein results from TCRdb running MiXCR on the immunoSEQ multiplex PCR reads. The table shows approximately 150,000 distinct CDR3 sequences, with roughly 95% occurring only once. Specimen: CD4+ T cells from PBMCs. The receptors were sampled from a human donor in good health.

V gene TRBV19 combines with J gene TRBJ1-1; 7 bases fit TRBD1. The V and J ends lost 4 bases and 0 bases, in that order; junction bases with no gene match: 5. Germline V gene data show CDR1 as LNHDA and CDR2 as SQIVND (reference sequence). This CDR3 region has 15 residues. The CDR3 nucleotides read TGTGCCAGTAGTAAGGCGGGACAGTTGAACACTGAAGCTTTCTTT. This encodes CASSKAGQLNTEAFF.

The chain employs TRBV20-1 and TRBJ2-2; D unclear. The germline gives CDR1 DFQATT, CDR2 SNEGSKA (reference sequence). The germline V and J ends were trimmed by 0 bases and 5 bases, with 4 bases remaining between them. The CDR3 is 12 residues long. CDR3 sequence reads: CSARDFTGELFF. The CDR3 DNA reads as TGCAGTGCTAGAGATTTTACCGGGGAGCTGTTTTTT.

The chain couples TRBV4-2 to TRBJ2-3, with TRBD2 identical over 8 bases. CDR1 is LGHNA and CDR2 is YNFKEQ in the germline V gene. V was clipped by 3 bases and J by 4 bases; unmatched bases: 6. CDR3 length: 15 residues. Here the CDR3 reads CASSQSSGGADTQYF. The CDR3 DNA reads as TGTGCCAGCAGCCAGTCATCCGGGGGGGCAGATACGCAGTATTTT.

This sequence joins TRBV3-1 and TRBJ2-7; possible D gene TRBD2, 5 bases. V lost 2 bases and J lost 0, with 8 bases in between. The CDR3 spans 14 residues. In germline, CDR1 is LGHDT, CDR2 YNNKEL (reference sequence). The CDR3 nucleotides read TGTGCCAGCAGCCAATTGGGGAGCTCCTACGAGCAGTACTTC. It yields the protein CASSQLGSSYEQYF.

J is TRBJ2-5 and V is TRBV5-1; D is possibly TRBD2 (5 bases). The V and J ends lost 0 bases and 3 bases respectively, with 9 bases between them. The CDR3 has 14 amino acids. Germline V CDR1 and CDR2: SGHRS, YFSETQ. The CDR3 nucleotides read TGCGCCAGCAGCTTGGGGGAGAGAAAAGAGACCCAGTACTTC. Protein product: CASSLGERKETQYF.

This rearrangement joins TRBV2 to TRBJ1-1, with D perhaps matching TRBD1 (5 bases). This CDR3 is built from 15 residues. Trimming shortened V by 11 bases and J by 2 bases, and 21 bases separated the two germline ends. CDR1 and CDR2 from the germline V gene are SNHLY and FYNNEI. The CDR3 bases are TGTGCCTCCCAGTCTGGGACCAGCCCCAACACTGAAGCTTTCTTT. Its protein product is CASQSGTSPNTEAFF.

The chain uses TRBV20-1 and TRBJ2-6; TRBD1 is a possible D gene (6 bases). The CDR3 sequence is 17 residues long. V was pared by 5 bases and J by 0 bases, with 17 bases between. Per the germline V gene, CDR1 is DFQATT and CDR2 is SNEGSKA (reference sequence). For the CDR3, the DNA is TGCAGTGCTCCTCTGAACCGGGACACCTCTGGGGCCAACGTCCTGACTTTC. Protein: CSAPLNRDTSGANVLTF.

The chain employs TRBV12-5 and TRBJ2-7, with D maybe TRBD1 (6 bases). Per germline, CDR1 LGHNT and CDR2 FRNRAP. The CDR3 is 11 residues long. V lost 7 bases and J lost 9, with 13 bases in between. Written as DNA, the CDR3 is TGTGCTAGTGCCTCAGGGGTCGCGCAGTACTTC. This sequence encodes CASASGVAQYF.

V usage is TRBV14 and J usage is TRBJ2-1; tentative D call: TRBD2 (5 bases). Germline loops: CDR1 SGHDN, CDR2 FVKESK. The CDR3 extends over 11 amino acids. Deletions cut 6 bases from V and 10 bases from J, with 10 bases between. CDR3 bases: TGTGCCAGCAGGCGGGCGGCGGAGCAGTTCTTC. It translates to CASRRAAEQFF.